The rows below give T cell receptor beta chains drawn from one sample of a study of blood T cell repertoires in COVID-19. This table comes from immunoSEQ multiplex PCR, and its TCRdb copy is limited to in-frame clones, with some not included. Of some 250,000 clones detected, roughly 89% appear once; the ten largest clones hold approximately 2.1%. Sequencing was done on a sample of peripheral blood. Receptors were obtained from a man aged 30 to 45 who had recovered from COVID-19. The CDR3 runs from the conserved cysteine through the conserved F or W. Each record gives: CDR3 protein, CDR3 DNA, clone size, CDR3 length, D gene, J gene, V gene. The D gene is left open where the match is weak. Some rows have no size entry. The others give once, few or many, or a class for an expanded clone.

CDR3 protein: CASRGLGTGYYEQYF
CDR3 DNA: TGTGCCAGCAGGGGGCTAGGGACAGGCTACTACGAGCAGTACTTC
clone size: .
CDR3 length: 15
D gene: TRBD1
J gene: TRBJ2-7
V gene: TRBV6-5

CDR3 protein: CASSQITGTSGGARQETQYF
CDR3 DNA: TGTGCCAGCAGCCAGATAACCGGGACTAGCGGGGGGGCAAGGCAAGAGACCCAGTACTTC
clone size: few
CDR3 length: 20
D gene: TRBD2
J gene: TRBJ2-5
V gene: TRBV3-1/TRBV3-2

CDR3 protein: CASSPTGNTEAFF
CDR3 DNA: TGTGCCAGCTCCCCAACAGGGAACACTGAAGCTTTCTTT
clone size: .
CDR3 length: 13
D gene: .
J gene: TRBJ1-1
V gene: TRBV18

CDR3 protein: CAAGGTDGYTF
CDR3 DNA: TGTGCCGCCGGGGGGACCGATGGCTACACCTTC
clone size: .
CDR3 length: 11
D gene: .
J gene: TRBJ1-2
V gene: TRBV24-1

CDR3 protein: CSAGTANTGELFF
CDR3 DNA: TGCAGCGCCGGGACAGCGAACACCGGGGAGCTGTTTTTT
clone size: .
CDR3 length: 13
D gene: TRBD1
J gene: TRBJ2-2
V gene: TRBV29-1

CDR3 protein: CASSLTGATSTDTQYF
CDR3 DNA: TGTGCCAGCAGTTTAACAGGGGCGACTAGCACAGATACGCAGTATTTT
clone size: many
CDR3 length: 16
D gene: TRBD1
J gene: TRBJ2-3
V gene: TRBV27

CDR3 protein: CASTRGGAPPGELFF
CDR3 DNA: TGTGCCAGTACACGCGGGGGGGCCCCCCCCGGGGAGCTGTTTTTT
clone size: .
CDR3 length: 15
D gene: TRBD2
J gene: TRBJ2-2
V gene: TRBV19

CDR3 protein: CASSPMVGRVAFF
CDR3 DNA: TGTGCCAGCAGCCCAATGGTCGGCAGGGTGGCTTTCTTT
clone size: once
CDR3 length: 13
D gene: .
J gene: TRBJ1-1
V gene: TRBV11-2

CDR3 protein: CASSFTWRRLDENTEAFF
CDR3 DNA: TGTGCCAGCAGTTTTACCTGGCGCCGACTAGACGAGAACACTGAAGCTTTCTTT
clone size: .
CDR3 length: 18
D gene: .
J gene: TRBJ1-1
V gene: TRBV28

CDR3 protein: CASTLGDRGRNTEAFF
CDR3 DNA: TGTGCCAGCACCCTGGGGGACAGGGGGCGTAACACTGAAGCTTTCTTT
clone size: .
CDR3 length: 16
D gene: TRBD1
J gene: TRBJ1-1
V gene: TRBV7-8

CDR3 protein: CATSDLTGENTGELFF
CDR3 DNA: TGTGCCACCAGTGATTTAACGGGAGAGAACACCGGGGAGCTGTTTTTT
clone size: .
CDR3 length: 16
D gene: .
J gene: TRBJ2-2
V gene: TRBV24-1

CDR3 protein: CAWRPGSASNQPQHF
CDR3 DNA: TGTGCCTGGAGGCCAGGGTCGGCCAGCAATCAGCCCCAGCATTTT
clone size: once
CDR3 length: 15
D gene: .
J gene: TRBJ1-5
V gene: TRBV30

CDR3 protein: CASSAEDGWDRISHYGYTF
CDR3 DNA: TGTGCCAGCAGCGCGGAGGACGGATGGGACAGGATTTCCCACTATGGCTACACCTTC
clone size: few
CDR3 length: 19
D gene: TRBD1
J gene: TRBJ1-2
V gene: TRBV7-8

CDR3 protein: CASSLVGTSPTGEETQYF
CDR3 DNA: TGTGCCAGCAGCTTAGTAGGGACTAGCCCCACTGGGGAAGAGACCCAGTACTTC
clone size: .
CDR3 length: 18
D gene: TRBD2
J gene: TRBJ2-5
V gene: TRBV13

CDR3 protein: CASSIPARRRNTEAFF
CDR3 DNA: TGTGCCAGTAGTATCCCCGCCCGACGGAGGAACACTGAAGCTTTCTTT
clone size: .
CDR3 length: 16
D gene: .
J gene: TRBJ1-1
V gene: TRBV19

CDR3 protein: CASSRSSGTYGEAFF
CDR3 DNA: TGTGCCAGCAGCCGATCCTCCGGGACATACGGTGAAGCTTTCTTT
clone size: many
CDR3 length: 15
D gene: .
J gene: TRBJ1-1
V gene: TRBV5-4

CDR3 protein: CASSEFGGQVLNQPQHF
CDR3 DNA: TGTGCCAGCAGCGAGTTTGGGGGACAGGTTCTTAATCAGCCCCAGCATTTT
clone size: once
CDR3 length: 17
D gene: TRBD1
J gene: TRBJ1-5
V gene: TRBV7-9

CDR3 protein: CASSFDGGNQPQHF
CDR3 DNA: TGCGCCAGCAGCTTCGATGGAGGCAATCAGCCCCAGCATTTT
clone size: .
CDR3 length: 14
D gene: .
J gene: TRBJ1-5
V gene: TRBV5-1

CDR3 protein: CASSASSGRNTGELFF
CDR3 DNA: TGTGCCAGCAGTGCGTCTAGCGGACGGAACACCGGGGAGCTGTTTTTT
clone size: .
CDR3 length: 16
D gene: TRBD2
J gene: TRBJ2-2
V gene: TRBV2